The subject of this entry is one TCR beta chain. This entry comes from a study of human T cells and chemical hapten exposure. TCRdb processed the RACE reads anew with MiXCR; each CDR3 protein has one entry. The sample has around 260,000 distinct CDR3 sequences, 7.5% to 10% seen once; the top ten hold 2.3%. J gave up 2 bases and V 5 bases, and 11 bases lay outside the gene matches. This CDR3 comprises 16 residues. The germline gives CDR1 SGHTA, CDR2 FQGNSA. The time point denotes: pre-sensitization, week 0. Treatment meaning: therapeutic diphenylcyclopropenone sensitization with weekly scalp DPC. This receptor was taken from a woman between 40 and 50 years old with alopecia areata. Some clones in this sample may be carry-over from other donors' samples. This sample comprised whole blood, obtained in connection with sensitization to the hapten diphenylcyclopropenone (DPC). The chain joins TRBV7-2 to TRBJ2-5, with 7 bases fitting TRBD1. The CDR3 spells CASSPDGDRSQETQYF. The DNA for the CDR3 is TGTGCCAGCAGCCCAGACGGGGACAGATCACAAGAGACCCAGTACTTC. The variable domain in full, completed from reference TRBV7-2 and TRBJ2-5, reads GAGVSQSPSNKVTEKGKDVELRCDPISGHTALYWYRQSLGQGLEFLIYFQGNSAPDKSGLPSDRFSAERTGGSVSTLTIQRTQQEDSAVYLCASSPDGDRSQETQYFGPGTRLLVL.